Each of the 22 T cell receptor beta chains below was sequenced from the same sample in a study of T-cell reconstitution after alpha-beta-depleted transplantation in children. The library targeted TCRbeta and was prepared with unique molecular identifiers. TCRdb reprocessed the PCR reads via MiXCR and lists one record per CDR3 protein. Here the sample spans about 410,000 distinct CDR3 sequences, about 20% being singletons. This sample comprised PBMCs from the stem cell graft donor, obtained from the stem cell graft. The receptors shown here come from a human donor who donated a stem cell graft to a child with acute myeloid leukemia.

A word on this clonotype: Germline is not matched at one junction end, which may reflect a read error. This chain joins TRBV20-1 and TRBJ2-1, with 7 bases matching TRBD2. This CDR3 spans 15 amino acids. Per the germline V gene, CDR1 is DFQATT and CDR2 is SNEGSKA (reference sequence). The CDR3 DNA follows: TGCTGTGCTAGTCCTCCGGGACTAACTGGAAATGAGCAGTTCTTC. Encoded protein: CCASPPGLTGNEQFF.

This clonotype was found many times. The chain recombines TRBV29-1 with TRBJ2-3, with TRBD1 as a possible D gene (7 bases). Trimming took 4 bases from V and 3 from J, leaving 11 bases between them. Germline CDR1 reads SQVTM; CDR2 reads ANQGSEA. This CDR3 region has 13 residues. The CDR3 nucleotides read TGCAGCGTTGCGGAGGGACAGACAGATACGCAGTATTTT. Translating gives CSVAEGQTDTQYF.

This clonotype was seen only a few times. CDR3 bases: TGCGCCAGCAGCCTGACGGGACCTGGGGCCAACGTCCTGACTTTC. Translation: CASSLTGPGANVLTF. J is TRBJ2-6 and V is TRBV5-1; D tentatively fits TRBD1 or TRBD2 (5 bases each). The CDR3 contains 15 residues. Germline values: CDR1 SGHRS, CDR2 YFSETQ. Trimming took 4 bases from V and 2 from J, leaving 10 bases between them.

This chain connects TRBV29-1 to TRBJ2-3; weak D call: TRBD2 (5 bases). The CDR3 spans 14 residues. Per the germline V gene, CDR1 is SQVTM and CDR2 is ANQGSEA. The V and J ends lost 4 bases and 6 bases respectively, with 17 bases between them. CDR3 coding DNA: TGCAGCGTTGCGAGGGCTGGGCCACGGGATACGCAGTATTTT. The encoded protein is CSVARAGPRDTQYF.

This clonotype was recorded at least ten times. The chain recombines TRBV7-6 with TRBJ2-7, with D possibly TRBD1 on 6 matching bases. Germline V gene data show CDR1 as SGHVS and CDR2 as FNYEAQ. The CDR3 covers 13 residues. Trimming removed 5 bases at V and 2 bases at J, with 10 bases between. This CDR3 is CASSPRTAYEQYF. In DNA form, the CDR3 reads TGTGCCAGCAGCCCCCGGACAGCCTACGAGCAGTACTTC.

This chain connects TRBV11-1 to TRBJ2-7, with 9 bases lining up with TRBD2. This CDR3 comprises 16 residues. V lost 5 bases, J lost 4 bases, and 12 bases stayed unmatched. Per germline, CDR1 SGHAT and CDR2 FQDESV (reference sequence). CDR3 amino acids: CASSQNPGLAPYEQYF. In DNA form, the CDR3 reads TGTGCCAGCAGCCAGAACCCGGGACTAGCACCATACGAGCAGTACTTC.

This clonotype was seen only a few times. The chain employs TRBV5-1 and TRBJ2-1, with D possibly called TRBD1 or TRBD2 (6 bases each). The CDR3 extends over 16 amino acids. With 4 bases removed from V and 8 bases from J, the gap between germline ends came to 22 bases. Germline lookup yields CDR1 SGHRS and CDR2 YFSETQ. The CDR3 here is CASSLFPGARADEQFF. CDR3 sequence (DNA): TGCGCCAGCAGCCTCTTTCCGGGGGCCAGGGCGGATGAGCAGTTCTTC.

The chain joins TRBV29-1 to TRBJ2-7, with D unclear. V lost 4 bases and J lost 6, with 10 bases in between. Per the germline V gene, CDR1 is SQVTM and CDR2 is ANQGSEA. The CDR3 totals 11 residues. CDR3 amino acids: CSVGSGREQYF. The DNA of the CDR3 is TGCAGCGTTGGATCAGGACGCGAGCAGTACTTC.

This clonotype was found a few times. The chain carries TRBV27 and TRBJ2-1; 9 nucleotides line up with TRBD2. This CDR3 is 14 amino acids long. CDR1 is MNHEY, CDR2 SMNVEV, per germline (reference sequence). V lost 5 bases and J lost 6; bases outside the gene matches: 5. DNA of the CDR3: TGTGCCAGCAGTGTGGCGGGGGGGGGCAATGAGCAGTTCTTC. This gives the protein CASSVAGGGNEQFF.

This clonotype was detected ten times or more. J is TRBJ2-7 and V is TRBV6-5, with D tentatively TRBD1 (6 bases). The ends were cut back, 6 bases at V and 0 bases at J, with 9 bases in the middle. This CDR3 region has 13 residues. Per germline, CDR1 MNHEY and CDR2 SVGAGI. DNA of the CDR3: TGTGCCAGCAGCTGGGACAACTCCTACGAGCAGTACTTC. This gives the protein CASSWDNSYEQYF.

This clonotype was picked up a small number of times. The rearrangement joins TRBV15 to TRBJ1-1; 9 bases are a match to TRBD1. In germline, CDR1 is LNHNV, CDR2 YYDKDF (reference sequence). J was trimmed by 3 bases and V by 1 base; bases with no gene match: 9. CDR3 length equals 17 residues. The CDR3 sequence: CATSRVGTGLSYTEAFF. CDR3 DNA sequence: TGTGCCACCAGCAGAGTGGGGACAGGGCTGTCGTACACTGAAGCTTTCTTT.

This chain joins TRBV20-1 and TRBJ2-7; 8 bases are shared with TRBD2. V trimming: 3 bases; J trimming: 7 bases; junction bases outside the gene matches: 11. This CDR3 has 14 residues. The germline V gene encodes CDR1 DFQATT and CDR2 SNEGSKA (reference sequence). The CDR3 loop reads CSASVPLAGGEQYF. CDR3 coding DNA: TGCAGTGCTAGCGTTCCCCTAGCGGGCGGGGAGCAGTACTTC.

V is TRBV12-3 or TRBV12-4 and J is TRBJ2-3, with 10 bases that match TRBD2. The junction had 3 bases not matched to a gene; V was cut back by 3 bases and J by 0 bases. This CDR3 is built from 16 residues. The CDR3 nucleotides read TGTGCCAGCAGTTTCTTGACTAGCGGGAGCACAGATACGCAGTATTTT. Encoded protein: CASSFLTSGSTDTQYF.

This clonotype occurred a few times. The rearrangement uses TRBV4-3 and TRBJ2-3, with D possibly matching TRBD2 (6 bases). The CDR3 has 15 amino acids. V gave up 0 bases and J gave up 6 bases, with 13 bases separating them. From germline, CDR1 is LGHNA and CDR2 YSLEER. The chain's CDR3 is CASSQDGGDGDTQYF. CDR3 DNA sequence: TGCGCCAGCAGCCAAGATGGAGGGGACGGGGATACGCAGTATTTT.

This chain joins TRBV7-2 and TRBJ2-5, with 7 bases lining up with TRBD1. Germline V gives CDR1 SGHTA, CDR2 FQGNSA. Trimming cost V 5 bases and J 5 bases; bases outside gene matches: 5. This CDR3 has 13 residues. The CDR3 is CASSQGEVETQYF. The CDR3 coding sequence is TGTGCCAGCAGCCAGGGGGAAGTCGAGACCCAGTACTTC.

The rearrangement joins TRBV6-4 to TRBJ2-1; weak D call: TRBD2 (5 bases). V dropped 2 bases and J dropped 0 bases, with 11 bases sitting between them. CDR3 length: 16 amino acids. CDR1 MRHNA and CDR2 SNTAGT come from the germline V gene. In DNA, the CDR3 is TGTGCCAGCAGTGACATTGCGGGTAGCTCCTACAATGAGCAGTTCTTC. Its translation: CASSDIAGSSYNEQFF.

This clonotype was recorded a few times. CDR3 DNA: TGCAGCGCAGAGAGGACAGGGCTTAATGAGCAGTTCTTC. It is translated as CSAERTGLNEQFF. The J gene is TRBJ2-1, the V gene TRBV29-1; 8 nucleotides agree with TRBD1. Trimming cost V 7 bases and J 7 bases; bases outside gene matches: 9. This CDR3 comprises 13 residues. Germline V gene data show CDR1 as SQVTM and CDR2 as ANQGSEA.

This clonotype has just a few counts. The V and J genes are TRBV27 and TRBJ1-1, with 7 bases identical to TRBD1. CDR3 length: 13 residues. With V trimmed by 3 bases and J by 4 bases, 2 bases remained unmatched. CDR1 is MNHEY and CDR2 is SMNVEV in the germline V gene (reference sequence). The DNA of the CDR3 is TGTGCCAGCAGTTTTACAGGGGCCACTGAAGCTTTCTTT. Amino acids: CASSFTGATEAFF.

The CDR3 sequence is CASSSGPGQAYEQYF. The CDR3 DNA follows: TGTGCCAGCAGTTCAGGCCCGGGACAGGCCTACGAGCAGTACTTC. V gene TRBV27 combines with J gene TRBJ2-7; TRBD1 matches 8 bases. Per the germline V gene, CDR1 is MNHEY and CDR2 is SMNVEV (reference sequence). CDR3 length: 15 residues. The ends lost 4 bases at V and 2 bases at J; junction bases unmatched: 7.

This clonotype has only a few counts. V and J are TRBV20-1 and TRBJ1-2; no clear D gene. This CDR3 spans 11 amino acids. Germline V CDR1 and CDR2: DFQATT, SNEGSKA (reference sequence). V was shortened by 5 bases and J by 3 bases, with 7 bases between the two germline ends. The DNA of the CDR3 is TGCAGTGCTTACAGAGACTATGGCTACACCTTC. It translates to CSAYRDYGYTF.

In its sample, this clonotype was seen a few times. This rearrangement joins TRBV4-3 to TRBJ2-7; tentatively, D is TRBD2 (6 bases). CDR3 size: 15 residues. Germline CDR1 and CDR2: LGHNA and YSLEER. Deletions cut 0 bases from V and 3 bases from J, with 12 bases between. DNA for the CDR3: TGCGCCAGCAGCCAAGAGGGGGGAGTGAGCTACGAGCAGTACTTC. Amino acids: CASSQEGGVSYEQYF.

At least ten counts were recorded for this clonotype. This chain connects TRBV29-1 to TRBJ2-5, with D uncertain. Trimming shortened V by 7 bases and J by 5 bases, and 17 bases separated the two germline ends. The CDR3 covers 13 residues. The germline CDR1 and CDR2 sequences are SQVTM and ANQGSEA. The CDR3 coding sequence is TGCAGCGCCATACGCCTTCAGTTGGAGACCCAGTACTTC. This translates into CSAIRLQLETQYF.